The next 8 T cell receptor beta chains were all read from a single sample in a study of T cell responses to AZD1222 COVID-19 vaccine. Repertoires were generated with immunoSEQ multiplex PCR, while TCRdb's copy carries only in-frame clones and drops some. This table has around 210,000 clones, about 94% appearing once. Sequenced here: peripheral blood, sampled 28 days after the second dose of the MenACWY control vaccine. These receptors were collected from an adult who received the MenACWY meningococcal vaccine as a control.

J is TRBJ2-7 and V is TRBV5-1; D call uncertain. CDR3 length: 13 residues. CDR1 and CDR2 from the germline V gene are SGHRS and YFSETQ. V lost 4 bases and J lost 3, with 11 bases in between. CDR3 DNA: TGCGCCAGCAGCCCGCAGAGAGACTACGAGCAGTACTTC. This codes for CASSPQRDYEQYF.

This chain links TRBV5-1 with TRBJ2-3, with TRBD2 matching 12 bases. V lost 4 bases and J lost 3; bases outside the gene matches: 3. The CDR3 consists of 15 residues. CDR1 is SGHRS and CDR2 is YFSETQ in the germline V gene. CDR3 loop: CASSLGTSGTDTQYF. CDR3 DNA sequence: TGCGCCAGCAGCCTCGGGACTAGCGGGACAGATACGCAGTATTTT.

V usage is TRBV19 and J usage is TRBJ1-1; the D is unclear. The V end lost 3 bases, the J end lost 0 bases, and 14 bases lay between the germline ends. The V gene's germline CDR1 is LNHDA and CDR2 SQIVND (reference sequence). This CDR3 is built from 16 residues. The CDR3 sequence is CASSMSGPKMNTEAFF. The CDR3 DNA reads TGTGCCAGTAGTATGAGCGGGCCTAAAATGAACACTGAAGCTTTCTTT.

The chain couples TRBV11-3 to TRBJ2-2; D could derive from TRBD1 or TRBD2 (5 bases each). From germline, CDR1 is SGHNT and CDR2 YENEEA. With 5 bases removed from V and 8 bases from J, the gap between germline ends came to 21 bases. The CDR3 length is 16 residues. For the CDR3, the DNA is TGTGCCAGCAGCCGCTCCGGGGCTAGCTTCGTGGGGGAGCTGTTTTTT. It yields the protein CASSRSGASFVGELFF. Filled out from reference TRBV11-3 and TRBJ2-2, the complete variable domain reads EAGVVQSPRYKIIEKKQPVAFWCNPISGHNTLYWYLQNLGQGPELLIRYENEEAVDDSQLPKDRFSAERLKGVDSTLKIQPAELGDSAVYLCASSRSGASFVGELFFGEGSRLTVL.

In this sample, this clone turned up a few times. The chain has TRBV11-3 and TRBJ1-2; no firm D call. The CDR3 has 13 residues. Germline lookup yields CDR1 SGHNT and CDR2 YENEEA. The V end lost 0 bases, the J end lost 3 bases, and 5 bases lay between the germline ends. The CDR3 DNA follows: TGTGCCAGCAGCTTAGACAGACACTATGGCTACACCTTC. Encoded protein: CASSLDRHYGYTF. The full variable domain, its missing parts supplied by reference TRBV11-3 and TRBJ1-2, is EAGVVQSPRYKIIEKKQPVAFWCNPISGHNTLYWYLQNLGQGPELLIRYENEEAVDDSQLPKDRFSAERLKGVDSTLKIQPAELGDSAVYLCASSLDRHYGYTFGSGTRLTVV.

The chain is built from TRBV5-6 and TRBJ1-5; D uncertain. The CDR3 is made up of 14 amino acids. Germline V gene data show CDR1 as SGHDT and CDR2 as YYEEEE. V lost 0 bases and J 3 bases, leaving 7 bases between the germline ends. The CDR3 region is CASSLEGNNQPQHF. The CDR3 DNA is TGTGCCAGCAGCTTGGAAGGGAACAATCAGCCCCAGCATTTT.

The genes are TRBV6-5 and TRBJ1-1, with D uncertain. V was trimmed by 9 bases and J by 5 bases, leaving 22 bases between them. This CDR3 region has 15 residues. Germline V gene lookup returns CDR1 MNHEY and CDR2 SVGAGI. The CDR3 nucleotides are TGTGCCAGTCCGGGAATTGGGAGGCGCGGGACTGAAGCTTTCTTT. Its protein is CASPGIGRRGTEAFF.

The chain employs TRBV27 and TRBJ1-2, with D tentatively TRBD1 (6 bases). The length of the CDR3 is 12 residues. Trimming took 6 bases from V and 13 from J, leaving 18 bases between them. Looked up from germline, CDR1 is MNHEY and CDR2 is SMNVEV (reference sequence). This chain's CDR3 is CASSSAGGASTF. DNA for the CDR3: TGTGCCAGCAGCTCGGCGGGGGGCGCATCCACCTTC.